This passage covers 19 T cell receptor beta chains from one sample sequenced in a study of tumor-infiltrating lymphocytes in primary liver carcinoma (dated by TCRdb to the late 2010s). Sequencing was carried out with an Illumina HiSeq 2500. A constant-region primer and ProtoScript II reverse transcriptase were used to reverse-transcribe TCRbeta-specific cDNA from 500 ng total RNA. The TCRbeta libraries were prepared through three rounds of nested multiplex PCR following a slightly modified ARM-PCR procedure. Multiplex TRBV1-TRBV30 forward primers and a Cbeta reverse primer were used in the first two PCR rounds, each of which was run for around 9 cycles. The public sequencing data were trimmed at Q25 with fastp and processed into clonotypes with MiXCR by TCRdb, which kept only in-frame beta chains. CDR3 protein sequences are deduplicated, and each keeps its most common genes and DNA. The sample records over 100,000 distinct CDR3 sequences, roughly 75% of which are singletons. 8.1% of the sample goes to the ten largest clones.

Without any cell sorting, total RNA and DNA were extracted together from around 20-30 mg of bulk tissue using the AllPrep DNA/RNA mini kit. The sequenced material came from tumor-adjacent normal liver tissue. The receptor source for this set is an older woman with primary liver carcinoma and hepatitis B virus infection.

This clonotype appeared a single time. Since a much larger clone is just one base distant, this may be a read error. V and J are TRBV5-1 and TRBJ2-1; 8 positions agree with TRBD2. The length of the CDR3 is 17 residues. Germline V gives CDR1 SGHRS, CDR2 YFSETQ. This CDR3 reads CASSFRKSGSAYSEQFF. CDR3 nucleotide sequence: TGCGCCAGCAGCTTTAGAAAGAGCGGGAGCGCCTACAGTGAGCAGTTCTTC.

Remarks on this clonotype: The CDR3 carries no conserved terminal phenylalanine or tryptophan, so it likely arises from a read error. The chain is built from TRBV12-3 or TRBV12-4 and TRBJ2-3, with TRBD1 matching 10 bases. The CDR3 has 18 amino acids. Germline trimming cut 2 bases from V and 2 bases from J; bases unmatched to any gene: 10. As DNA, the CDR3 is TGTGCCAGCAGTTTACGGGGGTCAGGACAGGGGGACACAGATACGCAGTATTTG. Amino acids: CASSLRGSGQGDTDTQYL.

Comments on this clonotype: A junction end diverges from the germline sequence, so it may reflect a read error. The chain couples TRBV6-2 or TRBV6-3 to TRBJ2-7, with D possibly matching TRBD2 (5 bases). The germline V gene encodes CDR1 MNHEY and CDR2 SVGEGT. This CDR3 is built from 13 residues. CDR3 amino acids: CASSRLRLYKQYF. As DNA, the CDR3 is TGTGCCAGCAGTCGACTACGTCTCTACAAGCAGTACTTC.

With respect to this clonotype: An end of the junction differs from the germline gene, which may be a read error. This chain joins TRBV6-5 and TRBJ1-2, with D possibly TRBD1 on 5 matching bases. This CDR3 contains 14 residues. Germline values: CDR1 MNHEY, CDR2 SVGAGI. The CDR3 DNA follows: TGTGCCAGCAGTTTCCAGGGAGGGAGCTATGACTACACCTTC. Protein sequence: CASSFQGGSYDYTF.

As regards this clonotype: An end of the junction differs from the germline gene, which may be a read error. The gene calls are TRBV12-5 and TRBJ1-2; no reliable D call. The germline CDR1 and CDR2 sequences are LGHNT and FRNRAP. The CDR3 is 14 residues long. The CDR3: CASGLVRSGGDYTF. The CDR3 nucleotides read TGTGCTAGTGGCTTGGTACGTTCGGGAGGCGACTACACCTTC.

Many counts were recorded for this clonotype. This chain links TRBV5-4 with TRBJ2-3; tentatively, D is TRBD1 or TRBD2 (5 bases each). Trimming took off 7 bases at V and 4 bases at J, with 13 bases between the two ends. The length of the CDR3 is 13 residues. Germline CDR1 reads SGHNT; CDR2 reads YYREEE (reference sequence). The CDR3 sequence is CASQGPLADTQYF. The CDR3 DNA reads as TGTGCCAGCCAGGGACCTTTGGCAGATACGCAGTATTTT.

As to this clonotype: Since no conserved phenylalanine or tryptophan closes the CDR3, a read error is the likely cause. The rearrangement links TRBV6-2 or TRBV6-3 to TRBJ2-3; TRBD2 matches 7 bases. The CDR3 length is 16 residues. V lost 2 bases, J lost 6 bases, and 11 bases stayed unmatched. Germline assignment: CDR1 MNHEY and CDR2 SVGEGT. CDR3 nucleotide sequence: TGTGCCAGCAGTTACCGGGCGGGAGTTGGTATGGATACGCAGTATCTT. It codes for CASSYRAGVGMDTQYL.

The chain joins TRBV6-5 to TRBJ2-7; 9 bases are shared with TRBD2. The CDR3 consists of 16 residues. Germline V lookup: CDR1 MNHEY, CDR2 SVGAGI. The DNA for the CDR3 is TGTACTTCCCGCGAGGCGGGAGGGCCCTCTTCCTACGAGCAGTACTTC. Its protein product is CTSREAGGPSSYEQYF.

On this clonotype itself: This may arise from a read error, as a much more abundant clone is one base away. The V gene is TRBV5-4, the J gene TRBJ2-3, with 8 positions matching TRBD2. Unmatched junction bases numbered 4, after V lost 4 bases and J lost 0 bases. The V gene's germline CDR1 is SGHNT and CDR2 YYREEE (reference sequence). The CDR3 runs 15 residues. The CDR3 region has the DNA TGTGCCAGCAGCCTCGGGGGGGCTAGCACAGATACGCAGTATTTT. Protein: CASSLGGASTDTQYF.

This clonotype came up once. One end of the junction is discordant with germline, which a read error may explain. V usage is TRBV28 and J usage is TRBJ2-3; D is perhaps TRBD1 (5 bases). The CDR3 runs 13 residues. CDR1 MDHEN and CDR2 SYDVKM come from the germline V gene. Written as DNA, the CDR3 is TGTGTCAGCAGTCCTCAGGGTCCAGATACGCAGTATTTT. It yields the protein CVSSPQGPDTQYF.

This clonotype was seen repeatedly, ten times or more. The chain links TRBV5-1 to TRBJ2-3; TRBD1 might be the D (6 bases). CDR1 is SGHRS and CDR2 is YFSETQ in the germline V gene. Trimming cost V 4 bases and J 4 bases, with 16 bases left between them. The CDR3 has 15 amino acids. This CDR3 is CASSTGTLGADTQYF. The CDR3 bases are TGCGCCAGCAGCACCGGGACACTCGGGGCAGATACGCAGTATTTT.

This clonotype was seen only a few times. This may be a read error: a much more frequent sequence differs by one nucleotide. The chain links TRBV29-1 to TRBJ1-4; D is unresolved. V was cut by 7 bases and J by 4 bases, with 13 bases left in between. CDR1 and CDR2 (germline): SQVTM, ANQGSEA. There are 13 residues in the CDR3. This chain's CDR3 is CSGGETVNEKLFF. In DNA, the CDR3 is TGCAGCGGTGGGGAAACGGTTAATGAAAAACTGTTTTTT.

Note on this clonotype: An end of the junction differs from the germline gene, which may be a read error. The V call is TRBV28, the J call TRBJ2-7, with D unresolved. The CDR3 contains 16 residues. Germline V gives CDR1 MDHEN, CDR2 SYDVKM. CDR3 in DNA: TGTGCCAGCAGTTTATCAGCAGGAACCTTCTCCTACAAGCAGTACTTC. Amino acid sequence: CASSLSAGTFSYKQYF.

To note about this clonotype: This is likely a read error, given that the CDR3 carries no conserved phenylalanine or tryptophan at its end. The chain couples TRBV6-1 to TRBJ2-5, with 10 bases fitting TRBD2. In germline, CDR1 is MNHNS, CDR2 SASEGT. This CDR3 is built from 16 residues. CDR3 in amino acids: CASSPKRLAGDETQYI. The CDR3 bases are TGTGCCAGCAGCCCAAAACGGCTAGCGGGAGACGAGACGCAGTACATC.

V usage is TRBV21-1 and J usage is TRBJ2-3; no DNA check was done on the table's D call, TRBD1. TRBV21-1 is shown as a pseudogene. The CDR3 consists of 16 residues. CDR3 in DNA: TGTGCCAGCAGCGCACAGGGGCCGACCCACACAGATACGCAGTATTTT. Protein product: CASSAQGPTHTDTQYF.

On this clonotype itself: With a much larger clone just one base away, this may be a read error. The chain has TRBV6-4 and TRBJ2-1; TRBD1 might be the D (6 bases). The CDR3 is 16 residues long. Per the germline V gene, CDR1 is MRHNA and CDR2 is SNTAGT. V was trimmed by 0 bases and J by 6 bases, leaving 15 bases between them. CDR3 DNA sequence: TGTGCCAGCAGTGACTCGAGGCAGGGGCCTATCAATGAGCAGTTCTTC. This encodes CASSDSRQGPINEQFF.

The chain uses TRBV20-1 and TRBJ2-2; no clear D gene. Germline assignment: CDR1 DFQATT and CDR2 SNEGSKA (reference sequence). This CDR3 contains 12 residues. The germline V and J ends were trimmed by 1 base and 5 bases, with 5 bases remaining between them. The CDR3 coding sequence is TGCAGTGCTAGAGTCGGTACCGGGGAGCTGTTTTTT. Its protein product is CSARVGTGELFF.

As concerns this clonotype: It is unclear where the CDR3 begins or ends on the DNA, so no DNA is shown, and the CDR3 is as TCRdb lists it. This sequence joins TRBV6-2 or TRBV6-3 and TRBJ1-5; the DNA was not used to check the table's D call, TRBD1. CDR1 and CDR2 (germline): MNHEY, SVGEGT. Counting both end residues, the CDR3 totals 17 amino acids. CDR3: CASRYSWGLGSNQPQHF.

V gene TRBV28 combines with J gene TRBJ2-7, with D maybe TRBD1 (6 bases). The CDR3 consists of 15 residues. Germline CDR1 and CDR2: MDHEN and SYDVKM. CDR3 region: CACGFLGTPNYEQYF. CDR3 DNA: TGTGCGTGCGGTTTTTTGGGGACACCCAATTACGAGCAGTACTTC.